This T cell receptor (beta chain) was sequenced for a study of T cell responses to AZD1222 COVID-19 vaccine. The assay was immunoSEQ multiplex PCR, and TCRdb's table has in-frame clones only and misses some. The data hold about 120,000 clones, with around 91% observed a single time. The CDR3 covers 14 residues. Germline V gene data show CDR1 as SGHNT and CDR2 as YYREEE (reference sequence). V lost 2 bases, J lost 5 bases, and 10 bases lay in between. The chain couples TRBV5-4 to TRBJ2-2; TRBD2 might be the D (5 bases). The sample here was peripheral blood, taken 28 days after the second AZD1222 dose. This clonotype was obtained from an adult who received the AZD1222 COVID-19 vaccine. CDR3 protein: CASSLGSDTGELFF. CDR3 DNA sequence: TGTGCCAGCAGCTTAGGGAGCGATACCGGGGAGCTGTTTTTT.